Here is one TCR beta chain with its context. No antigen is known for it. Base qualities are not at hand, and no much larger clone is one base apart. TCRbeta CDR3 regions were amplified from genomic DNA by means of the immunoSEQ Assay, a bias-controlled multiplex PCR. The published analysis was carried out like this. Within the assay, amplification of reference gene primers was used to estimate how many nucleated cells each sample contained. To quantify the absolute abundance of each unique TCRbeta CDR3 rearrangement, sequence reads were collapsed and filtered. For each sample, productive Simpson clonality was calculated as the square root of Simpson's diversity index across productive rearrangements. The table was pulled from immuneACCESS by TCRdb, which kept in-frame rearrangements only. Such tables lose some clones; where checked, under half of the loss comes from unresolved V genes, and the rest has no known cause. That table is the source of V, J and clone size, and D and trimming were worked out from the DNA. The sample table contains about 190,000 clones; only one count was recorded for around 80% of them. Clones ranked in the top ten supply 14% of the sample.

Trimming removed 4 bases from V and 4 bases from J; the gene matches leave 4 bases unexplained. The germline V gene (reference sequence) supplies CDR1 LNHNV and CDR2 YYDKDF. Measured from the cysteine to the phenylalanine, the CDR3 is 15 residues long. The entry retains the CDR3 DNA only, 45 bases that are in frame from base 1. This sample is drawn from a study of blood T cell repertoires in COVID-19 (dated by TCRdb to 2020 to 2022). Some background on the complete study: Samples from collaborators originated in the United States, Italy and Spain and spanned both the acute and convalescent phases of COVID-19. The sample metadata nearly always contained a de-identified subject ID, COVID-19 status, age in years and sex. The repertoires were made available in a free public database intended to serve as a resource for research on the immune response to SARS-CoV-2. Where available, HLA class I and class II types were obtained from metadata supplied by the sample provider rather than from assay-based typing. The samples were drawn from two sources: the first 160 participants of the ongoing ImmuneRACE study, and over 1,000 subjects contributed by 6 global collaborators. The material from the prospective study consisted of cDNA or gDNA derived from T cells, B-cell-depleted T cells, or PBMCs. The dataset comprised deeply sampled blood TCRbeta repertoires from subjects exposed to, actively infected with, or recovered from COVID-19.

Collaborating institutions collected whole blood in K2EDTA tubes following their own protocols. For TCRbeta analysis, collaborators shipped samples as frozen whole blood, isolated PBMCs, or DNA extracted from either of those sample types. What the authors observed across the whole study: Clinical and demographic metadata were provided uncurated, with the amount varying by source and participant.

The receptor chain draws on TRBV15 and TRBJ2-2; 9 bases in the middle match TRBD1. The sequence was obtained from a man younger than 40 with active or convalescent COVID-19. Source material: peripheral blood. Read as DNA, the sequence is TGTGCCACCAGCACCGGGACAGGGAGCACCGGGGAGCTGTTTTTT. This codes for CATSTGTGSTGELFF.